The 3 T cell receptor beta chains in this list originate from one sample, sequenced in a study of a mutant IDH1 vaccine in newly diagnosed glioma (dated by TCRdb to about 2021). The library was obtained by the immunoSEQ multiplex PCR assay. Not all clones reach the TCRdb copy of this immuneACCESS table, which keeps in-frame sequences only. Checked studies attribute under half of the gap to unresolved V genes and leave the rest unexplained. In this sample the table shows tens of thousands of clones, about 83% of which occur a single time. The leading ten clones occupy approximately 12% of the sample. The sample's time point label, in plain terms: week 47, end of study. Each vaccine dose was 300 ug of a 20-mer mutant IDH1 peptide in Montanide, given subcutaneously with topical imiquimod. The antigens of these receptors remain unknown. The specimen was PBMCs, collected from a glioma patient whose treatment included an IDH1 peptide vaccine. The receptors derive from a woman aged 25 to 39 with glioma.

J is TRBJ1-1 and V is TRBV27; D gene unclear. Trimming left V 1 base short and J 0 bases short, with 9 bases between. Germline V lookup: CDR1 MNHEY, CDR2 SMNVEV (reference sequence). CDR3 length: 15 amino acids. The CDR3: CASSLYPGLNTEAFF. The CDR3 bases are TGTGCCAGCAGTTTATATCCGGGATTGAACACTGAAGCTTTCTTT.

This clone was observed a handful of times. The chain joins TRBV9 to TRBJ2-2; tentatively, D is TRBD1 or TRBD2 (5 bases each). The germline V gene has CDR1 SGDLS and CDR2 YYNGEE. V was pared by 0 bases and J by 6 bases, with 6 bases between. CDR3 size: 13 residues. In nucleotides, the CDR3 is TGTGCCAGCAGCGTAGTGGGGGCCGGGGAGCTGTTTTTT. Its translation: CASSVVGAGELFF.

The CDR3 DNA follows: TGTGCCAGCGGGCCGGTGGGCGGCGGCGTTAATCAGACCCAGTACTTC. Residues: CASGPVGGGVNQTQYF. The J gene is TRBJ2-5, the V gene TRBV7-2; D is uncertain. The V and J ends lost 8 bases and 6 bases respectively, with 25 bases between them. Germline CDR1 reads SGHTA; CDR2 reads FQGNSA. The length of the CDR3 is 16 residues.